These 20 T cell receptor beta chains were all obtained from the same sample, sequenced in a study of blood T cell repertoires in COVID-19. The table came from immunoSEQ multiplex PCR; TCRdb's copy has only in-frame clones and leaves some out. The sample contains 29,000 or so clones, roughly 86% of which appear only once. Sequenced: peripheral blood. These TCRs come from a human donor in a cohort sampled during active COVID-19. The donor label of this sample is uncertain.

In its sample, this clone was seen once. The chain is built from TRBV2 and TRBJ2-1; 7 bases are a match to TRBD2. CDR3 length: 17 residues. V lost 1 base, J lost 4 bases, and 10 bases stayed unmatched. Per germline, CDR1 SNHLY and CDR2 FYNNEI. CDR3 in DNA: TGTGCCAGCAGTGAAGGGGGCGGGGGAGGACGGTACAATGAGCAGTTCTTC. Encoded protein: CASSEGGGGGRYNEQFF. Using reference TRBV2 and TRBJ2-1 for the parts outside the CDR3, the full variable domain is EPEVTQTPSHQVTQMGQEVILRCVPISNHLYFYWYRQILGQKVEFLVSFYNNEISEKSEIFDDQFSVERPDGSNFTLKIRSTKLEDSAMYFCASSEGGGGGRYNEQFFGPGTRLTVL.

The chain employs TRBV19 and TRBJ2-1; 13 positions match TRBD2. Germline V gene sequence: CDR1 LNHDA, CDR2 SQIVND (reference sequence). The CDR3 has 21 residues. V shed 11 bases, J shed 2 bases, and the junction held 24 bases outside the gene matches. In DNA, the CDR3 is TGTGCCGTTAGCGGCGGTCGACCGGGACTAGCGGGATTAGGGGCCTACAATGAGCAGTTCTTC. Its translation is CAVSGGRPGLAGLGAYNEQFF.

The CDR3 protein is CATSRERATGNSNQPQHF. In DNA, the CDR3 is TGTGCCACCAGCAGAGAAAGGGCGACAGGGAATAGCAATCAGCCCCAGCATTTT. The V call is TRBV15, the J call TRBJ1-5; 7 positions match TRBD1. There are 18 residues in the CDR3. V gave up 0 bases and J gave up 0 bases; unmatched junction bases: 8. Germline V CDR1 and CDR2: LNHNV, YYDKDF (reference sequence). The whole variable domain, filled in from reference TRBV15 and TRBJ1-5, reads DAMVIQNPRYQVTQFGKPVTLSCSQTLNHNVMYWYQQKSSQAPKLLFHYYDKDFNNEADTPDNFQSRRPNTSFCFLDIRSPGLGDTAMYLCATSRERATGNSNQPQHFGDGTRLSIL.

This clone was seen only a few times. The V call is TRBV3-1 (or the pseudogene TRBV3-2), the J call TRBJ1-1; D is unclear. Per germline, CDR1 LGHDT and CDR2 YNNKEL (reference sequence). With 0 bases removed from V and 0 bases from J, the gap between germline ends came to 5 bases. The CDR3 has 14 residues. For the CDR3, the DNA is TGTGCCAGCAGCCAAGATCACATGAACACTGAAGCTTTCTTT. Protein: CASSQDHMNTEAFF.

This chain links TRBV6-5 with TRBJ2-1, with 10 positions matching TRBD2. From germline, CDR1 is MNHEY and CDR2 SVGAGI. The V and J ends lost 6 bases and 5 bases, in that order; junction bases with no gene match: 4. The CDR3 has 14 residues. The CDR3 DNA reads as TGTGCCAGCAGCGCCGGGACTAGCGACAATGAGCAGTTCTTC. It yields the protein CASSAGTSDNEQFF.

This clone was counted a single time. This chain links TRBV5-1 with TRBJ2-2; weak D call: TRBD2 (5 bases). This CDR3 contains 16 residues. V was shortened by 0 bases and J by 2 bases, with 11 bases between the two germline ends. Germline CDR1 SGHRS, CDR2 YFSETQ. The CDR3 loop is CASSLDVTGNTGELFF. The DNA of the CDR3 is TGCGCCAGCAGCTTGGACGTGACGGGAAACACCGGGGAGCTGTTTTTT.

This clone was found once. The gene calls are TRBV7-9 and TRBJ2-1; 8 nucleotides match TRBD1. CDR1 and CDR2 (germline): SEHNR, FQNEAQ (reference sequence). The V and J ends lost 5 bases and 3 bases, in that order; junction bases with no gene match: 9. The length of the CDR3 is 16 residues. CDR3 region: CASSVTGGRVYNEQFF. The CDR3 nucleotides read TGTGCCAGCAGCGTCACAGGGGGTAGAGTCTACAATGAGCAGTTCTTC.

Concerning this clone: At the DNA level, this CDR3 is encoded by other sequences in the same sample as well. The gene calls are TRBV19 and TRBJ2-1, with 9 bases matching TRBD2. V shed 6 bases, J shed 3 bases, and the junction held 6 bases outside the gene matches. Germline CDR1 and CDR2: LNHDA and SQIVND (reference sequence). CDR3 length: 15 amino acids. The CDR3 here is CASSLTSGYYNEQFF. The CDR3 DNA sequence: TGTGCCAGTAGCCTGACTAGCGGATACTACAATGAGCAGTTCTTC.

The gene calls are TRBV28 and TRBJ1-4, with a weak D call TRBD1 (6 bases). The CDR3 runs 12 residues. Germline values: CDR1 MDHEN, CDR2 SYDVKM. V lost 4 bases and J lost 14, with 14 bases in between. This CDR3 is CASSYLQGRLFF. Here the CDR3 DNA reads TGTGCCAGCAGTTACCTACAGGGTAGGCTGTTTTTT.

V usage is TRBV2 and J usage is TRBJ2-6, with TRBD1 matching 8 bases. V was pared by 6 bases and J by 0 bases, with 4 bases of the junction left unmatched. CDR1 is SNHLY, CDR2 FYNNEI, per germline. CDR3 length: 16 residues. CDR3 sequence: CASSNGQGSGANVLTF. As DNA, the CDR3 is TGTGCCAGCAGCAACGGACAGGGCTCTGGGGCCAACGTCCTGACTTTC.

This chain connects TRBV9 to TRBJ2-1; 7 nucleotides align to TRBD2. V shed 0 bases and J 7 bases; nucleotides not matched to a gene: 7. CDR1 is SGDLS, CDR2 YYNGEE, per germline. The CDR3 sequence is 15 residues long. The CDR3 spells CASSVGLAEGNEQFF. The CDR3 DNA reads TGTGCCAGCAGCGTAGGGCTAGCGGAGGGGAATGAGCAGTTCTTC.

As DNA, the CDR3 is TGCGCCAGCAGCCCTTCGGGACAGGGTTTCTACAATGAGCAGTTCTTC. It codes for CASSPSGQGFYNEQFF. The chain employs TRBV5-1 and TRBJ2-1; 9 bases are a match to TRBD1. With 4 bases clipped from V and 3 bases from J, the junction kept 8 bases outside the gene matches. CDR1 and CDR2 (germline): SGHRS, YFSETQ. The CDR3 is 16 residues long.

This chain's CDR3 is CASSLGLYGYTF. The CDR3 DNA is TGTGCCAGCAGCCTGGGGCTCTATGGCTACACCTTC. V and J are TRBV11-2 and TRBJ1-2; a weak D match, TRBD1 (5 bases). V was trimmed by 5 bases and J by 4 bases, leaving 8 bases between them. Germline CDR1 and CDR2: SGHAT and FQNNGV. This CDR3 is 12 amino acids long.

This chain links TRBV11-3 with TRBJ1-1, with 11 bases matching TRBD1. CDR3 size: 16 residues. Germline lookup yields CDR1 SGHNT and CDR2 YENEEA. Trimming cost V 5 bases and J 3 bases; bases outside gene matches: 8. In DNA form, the CDR3 reads TGTGCCAGCAGCGACCCCGGACAGGGGGCGGACACTGAAGCTTTCTTT. It yields the protein CASSDPGQGADTEAFF.

This chain joins TRBV28 and TRBJ2-4; TRBD2 matches at 9 bases. The CDR3 covers 21 residues. The junction had 19 bases not matched to a gene; V was cut back by 3 bases and J by 1 base. The germline gives CDR1 MDHEN, CDR2 SYDVKM. CDR3 bases: TGTGCCAGCAGTTTTATAGTTCGGACTAGCGCCACCCGGGGGGCCAAAAACATTCAGTACTTC. It is translated as CASSFIVRTSATRGAKNIQYF.

The chain has TRBV30 and TRBJ2-6, with D unclear. CDR3 length: 13 amino acids. The germline V and J ends were trimmed by 4 bases and 4 bases, with 8 bases remaining between them. Germline CDR1 and CDR2: GTSNPN and SVGIG (reference sequence). The CDR3 bases are TGTGCCTGGACGGAGAGGGGGGCCAACGTCCTGACTTTC. Residues: CAWTERGANVLTF.

The chain employs TRBV28 and TRBJ2-1, with TRBD2 identical over 9 bases. J lost 5 bases, V lost 4 bases, and 9 bases had no gene match. The CDR3 runs to 16 residues. Germline V gene data show CDR1 as MDHEN and CDR2 as SYDVKM. This CDR3 reads CASSSVGTSRDNEQFF. CDR3 coding DNA: TGTGCCAGCAGTTCCGTCGGGACTAGCCGAGACAATGAGCAGTTCTTC.

V and J are TRBV7-9 and TRBJ2-1, with a tentative D call TRBD2 (6 bases). The CDR3 contains 13 residues. Germline CDR1 reads SEHNR; CDR2 reads FQNEAQ (reference sequence). V was trimmed by 7 bases and J by 2 bases, leaving 9 bases between them. The CDR3 coding sequence is TGTGCCAGCACGGTAGCGGCCTACAATGAGCAGTTCTTC. Protein product: CASTVAAYNEQFF.

The chain has TRBV5-1 and TRBJ2-7; possible D gene TRBD1, 6 bases. The V end lost 1 base, the J end lost 9 bases, and 20 bases lay between the germline ends. The CDR3 consists of 15 residues. Germline CDR1 is SGHRS and CDR2 is YFSETQ. The CDR3 DNA is TGCGCCAGCAGCTTGCAGGGGCGTTTAGCCTCTGGGCAGTACTTC. Its protein is CASSLQGRLASGQYF.

This clone was seen only once. This rearrangement joins TRBV11-2 to TRBJ2-1, with 8 bases aligning to TRBD1. The CDR3 is 15 amino acids. The V gene end was trimmed by 5 bases and the J gene end by 7 bases; junction bases not matched to a gene: 10. Germline CDR1 SGHAT, CDR2 FQNNGV. CDR3 residues: CASSQGTGWANEQFF. The CDR3 nucleotides are TGTGCCAGCAGCCAAGGGACAGGTTGGGCGAATGAGCAGTTCTTC.